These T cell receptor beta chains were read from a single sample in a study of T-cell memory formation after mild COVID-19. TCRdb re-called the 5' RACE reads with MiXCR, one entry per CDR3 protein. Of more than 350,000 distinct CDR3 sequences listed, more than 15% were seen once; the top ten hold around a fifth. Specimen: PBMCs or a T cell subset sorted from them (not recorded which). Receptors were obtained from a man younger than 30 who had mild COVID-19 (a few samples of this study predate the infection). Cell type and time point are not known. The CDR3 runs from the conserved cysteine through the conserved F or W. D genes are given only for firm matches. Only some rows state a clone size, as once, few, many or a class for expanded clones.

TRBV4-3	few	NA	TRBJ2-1	TGCGCCAGCAGCCAAGGGGCAGCGGAGTACAATGAGCAGTTCTTC	CASSQGAAEYNEQFF
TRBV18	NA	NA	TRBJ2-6	TGTGCCAGTTACCCCTCTGGGGCCAACGTCCTGACTTTC	CASYPSGANVLTF
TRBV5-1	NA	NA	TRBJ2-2	TGCGCCAGCAGCTTTTCCGCTGGCGGGGAGCTGTTTTTT	CASSFSAGGELFF
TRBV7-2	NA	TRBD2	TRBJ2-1	TGTGCCAGCAGATCCCCGGGGGGGGGCTCCTACAATGAGCAGTTCTTC	CASRSPGGGSYNEQFF
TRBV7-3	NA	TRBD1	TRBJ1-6	TGTGCCAGCAGCCACGGACAGGGTAGTTCACCCCTCCACTTT	CASSHGQGSSPLHF
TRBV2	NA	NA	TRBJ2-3	TGTGCCAGCAGTGAAGCGCGGTGGACTTCCACAGATACGCAGTATTTT	CASSEARWTSTDTQYF
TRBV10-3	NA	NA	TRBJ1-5	TGTGCCATCAGTGGGGGGGATCAGCCCCAGCATTTT	CAISGGDQPQHF
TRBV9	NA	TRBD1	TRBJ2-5	TGTGCCAGCAGCGCCCGGGACAGCCAGGGGACCCAGTACTTC	CASSARDSQGTQYF
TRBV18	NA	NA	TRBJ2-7	TGTGCCAGCTCACTAACGACAGGCTACGAGCAGTACTTC	CASSLTTGYEQYF
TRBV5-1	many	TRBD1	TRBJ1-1	TGTGCCAGCAGCTTGACAGGGGACACTGAAGCTTTCTTT	CASSLTGDTEAFF
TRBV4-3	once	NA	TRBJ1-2	TGCGCCAGCAGCCAGGATTCTCGGACAGATGGCTACACCTTC	CASSQDSRTDGYTF
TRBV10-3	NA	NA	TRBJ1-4	TGTGCCATCAGTGAACGGGGGGGATTAGGTGAAAAACTGTTTTTT	CAISERGGLGEKLFF
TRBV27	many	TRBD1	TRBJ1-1	TGTGCCAGCAGTCTCGGACAGGGAGGGAACACTGAAGCTTTCTTT	CASSLGQGGNTEAFF
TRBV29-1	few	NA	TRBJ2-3	TGCAGCGTTGATGGCCAGGGTGCAGATACGCAGTATTTT	CSVDGQGADTQYF
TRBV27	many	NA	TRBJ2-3	TGTGCCAGCCTCGCACAAGGCACAGATACGCAGTATTTT	CASLAQGTDTQYF
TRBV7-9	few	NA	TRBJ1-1	TGTGCCAGCAGCTTAGGTGGCCAGGGTGGATCAGCTTTCTTT	CASSLGGQGGSAFF
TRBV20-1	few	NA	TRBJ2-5	TGCAGTGCCCCTAGCCCCCGGGGGCCAGAGACCCAGTACTTC	CSAPSPRGPETQYF
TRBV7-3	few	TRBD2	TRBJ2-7	TGTGCCAGCAGCTTGGGAGCGGGGGGAACGTACGAGCAGTACTTC	CASSLGAGGTYEQYF
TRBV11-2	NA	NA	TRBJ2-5	TGTGCCAGCAGCGACGCCACAGGGTTGATCGAGACCCAGTACTTC	CASSDATGLIETQYF
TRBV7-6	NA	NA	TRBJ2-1	TGTGCCAGCAGTCCATCCCCTGGGTGGGATAATGAGCAGTTCTTC	CASSPSPGWDNEQFF
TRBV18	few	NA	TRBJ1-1	TGTGCCAGCTCACCCTCGGACGGGGTAGGCCGACAAGCTTTCTTT	CASSPSDGVGRQAFF
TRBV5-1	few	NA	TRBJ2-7	TGCGCCAGCAGCTTGGGGACAAGGACTCGGACCTACGAGCAGTACTTC	CASSLGTRTRTYEQYF
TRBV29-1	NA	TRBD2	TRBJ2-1	TGCAGCGTCGTCGGGACTAGCGTAGGGAATGAGCAGTTCTTC	CSVVGTSVGNEQFF
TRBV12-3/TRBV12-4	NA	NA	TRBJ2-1	TGTGCCAGCAGTTTTAGTGAAGCGGCGAAGCAGTTCTTC	CASSFSEAAKQFF
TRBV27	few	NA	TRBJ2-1	TGTGCCAGCAGTATGTTAGAGGATGAGCAGTTCTTC	CASSMLEDEQFF
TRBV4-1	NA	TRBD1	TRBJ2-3	TGCGCCAGCAGCCAAGAAGACAGGGGGAGCACAGATACGCAGTATTTT	CASSQEDRGSTDTQYF
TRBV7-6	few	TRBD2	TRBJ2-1	TGTGCCAGCAGGACCGGGACTAGCGGGGGGGCTGAGCAGTTCTTC	CASRTGTSGGAEQFF
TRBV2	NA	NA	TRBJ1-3	TGTGCCAGCCTTGGAAACACCATATATTTT	CASLGNTIYF
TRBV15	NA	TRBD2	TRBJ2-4	TGTGCCACCAGCAGGCAGGGCCCACCGGGGGGCATTCAGTACTTC	CATSRQGPPGGIQYF